This entry concerns a single TCR beta chain. This clonotype was seen repeatedly, ten times or more. The clone's antigen remains unknown. One base away there is no much larger clone; base qualities are not given. The data are from a study of T-cell reconstitution after alpha-beta-depleted transplantation in children (dated by TCRdb to 2016 to 2017). Looking at the study overall: Using TCR repertoire profiling, the study followed T-cell immune reconstitution in a quantitative way in children after TCRalphabeta/CD19-depleted allogeneic hematopoietic cell transplantation.

The investigation overall reported the following: Apparently early alphabetaT-cell count recovery about two months after transplant reportedly relied on only several hundred rapidly expanded clones derived from non-depleted graft cells. In some patients, the high TCRbeta diversity seen at day 60 was put down to recipient T cells and intrathymic progenitors that had survived conditioning. Hyperexpanded clone frequencies declined over subsequent months; after one year, T-cell counts and TCRbeta diversity were mostly attributed to newly produced T cells.

The library was generated by PCR. Sequencing instrument: Illumina HiSeq 2500. Molecular barcoding was employed in the preparation of TCR libraries, with unique molecular identifiers being used to normalize TCRbeta repertoire quantification. The raw public data were reprocessed by TCRdb itself: fastp quality trimming at Q25, MiXCR clonotype calling, in-frame beta chains only. Identical CDR3 protein sequences are pooled into one entry, listed with their most common genes and DNA. The sample profile shows a few hundred thousand distinct CDR3 sequences; 9.5% to 13% of them were found once. Approximately 7% of the sample rests with the top ten. According to the study, the label for this sample's treatment or condition signals: allogeneic hematopoietic cell transplantation with graft depleted of TCRalphabeta T cells and CD19 B cells. TCRalphabeta/CD19-depleted allogeneic hematopoietic cell grafts were given to the transplant recipients, all of whom were children.

At the junction V is shortened by 2 bases and J by 4 bases, with 17 bases in between. Via the germline V gene, CDR1 is MDHEN and CDR2 SYDVKM. The CDR3 sequence holds 16 residues, the cysteine and phenylalanine included. CDR3 DNA only is kept here, 48 bases in frame from base 1. The source of this sequence is a boy in the first two years of life with acute myeloid leukemia, due to receive a stem cell transplant. The sequencing here drew on PBMCs, taken before TCRalphabeta/CD19-depleted stem cell transplant. The rearrangement joined TRBV28 to TRBJ1-2; the D gene is perhaps TRBD1, from 5 matching bases. In nucleotides, the sequence is TGTGCCAGCAGTTTAGGCGGGACTAGACATCTCTATGGCTACACCTTC. Translated, it reads CASSLGGTRHLYGYTF.